This T cell receptor (beta chain) is drawn from a study of T cell responses to AZD1222 COVID-19 vaccine. Study as a whole: Second-dose intervals near 4 or 12 weeks were combined.

A note on this clone: Its antigen is not identified.

This CDR3 is built from 18 residues. Germline V gene data show CDR1 as MDHEN and CDR2 as SYDVKM. The ends were cut back, 6 bases at V and 7 bases at J, with 25 bases in the middle. Here immunoSEQ multiplex PCR was the method, and the copy in TCRdb shows in-frame clones only, minus some. The table lists 150,000 to 200,000 clones, roughly 92% of them singletons. Study conclusions and caveats: Targets within unmutated variant regions were reportedly found for nearly half of spike-specific TCRs. The study found Spike-specific TCR breadth and depth rose after two AZD1222 doses. Just a handful of AZD1222 recipients tested seropositive at baseline.

The input for sequencing was peripheral blood, taken on day 0 of AZD1222 vaccination. The TCR comes from an adult in good health. The V and J genes are TRBV28 and TRBJ1-6, with D maybe TRBD1 (5 bases). The CDR3 sequence is CASSSGTVPRGSNSPLHF. The CDR3 coding sequence is TGTGCCAGCAGCTCAGGAACGGTGCCCCGGGGGAGCAATTCACCCCTCCACTTT.